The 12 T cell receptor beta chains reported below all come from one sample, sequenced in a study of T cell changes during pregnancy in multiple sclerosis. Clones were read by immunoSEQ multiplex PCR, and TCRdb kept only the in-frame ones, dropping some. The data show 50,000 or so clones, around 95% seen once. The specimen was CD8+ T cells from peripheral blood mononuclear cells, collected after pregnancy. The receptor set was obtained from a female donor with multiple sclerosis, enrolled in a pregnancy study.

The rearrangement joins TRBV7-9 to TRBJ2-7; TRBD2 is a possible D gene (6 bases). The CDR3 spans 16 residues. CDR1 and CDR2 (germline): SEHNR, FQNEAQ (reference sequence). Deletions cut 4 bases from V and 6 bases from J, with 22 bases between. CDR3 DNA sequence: TGTGCCAGCAGCTCCGTTGGGGTAGCGGTTCCCCTCGAGCAGTACTTC. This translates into CASSSVGVAVPLEQYF. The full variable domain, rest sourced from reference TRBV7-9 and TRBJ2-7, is DTGVSQNPRHKITKRGQNVTFRCDPISEHNRLYWYRQTLGQGPEFLTYFQNEAQLEKSRLLSDRFSAERPKGSFSTLEIQRTEQGDSAMYLCASSSVGVAVPLEQYFGPGTRLTVT.

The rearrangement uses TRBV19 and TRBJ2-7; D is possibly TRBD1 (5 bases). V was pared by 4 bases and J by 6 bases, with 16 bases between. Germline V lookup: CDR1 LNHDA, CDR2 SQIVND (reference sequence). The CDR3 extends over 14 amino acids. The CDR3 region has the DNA TGTGCCAGTAGTAAGGGGATGACAGTCTCCGAGCAGTACTTC. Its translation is CASSKGMTVSEQYF.

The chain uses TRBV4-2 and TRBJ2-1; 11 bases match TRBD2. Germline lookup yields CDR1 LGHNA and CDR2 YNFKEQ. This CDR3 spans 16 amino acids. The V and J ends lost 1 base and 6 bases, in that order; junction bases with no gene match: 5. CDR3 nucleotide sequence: TGTGCCAGCAGCCAAGTACTAGCGGGGGTCACCAATGAGCAGTTCTTC. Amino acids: CASSQVLAGVTNEQFF.

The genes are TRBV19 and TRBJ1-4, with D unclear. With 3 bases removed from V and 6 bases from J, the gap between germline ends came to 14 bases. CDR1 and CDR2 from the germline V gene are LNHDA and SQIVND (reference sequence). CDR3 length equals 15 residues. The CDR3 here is CASSIVGTSYEKLFF. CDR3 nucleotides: TGTGCCAGTAGTATCGTGGGCACAAGCTATGAAAAACTGTTTTTT. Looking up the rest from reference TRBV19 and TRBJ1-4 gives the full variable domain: DGGITQSPKYLFRKEGQNVTLSCEQNLNHDAMYWYRQDPGQGLRLIYYSQIVNDFQKGDIAEGYSVSREKKESFPLTVTSAQKNPTAFYLCASSIVGTSYEKLFFGSGTQLSVL.

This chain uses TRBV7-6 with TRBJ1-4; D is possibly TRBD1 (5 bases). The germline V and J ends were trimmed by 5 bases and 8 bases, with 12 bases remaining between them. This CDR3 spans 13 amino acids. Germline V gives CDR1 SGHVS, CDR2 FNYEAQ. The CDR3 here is CASSPGLGEKLFF. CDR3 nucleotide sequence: TGTGCCAGCAGCCCGGGACTTGGGGAAAAACTGTTTTTT.

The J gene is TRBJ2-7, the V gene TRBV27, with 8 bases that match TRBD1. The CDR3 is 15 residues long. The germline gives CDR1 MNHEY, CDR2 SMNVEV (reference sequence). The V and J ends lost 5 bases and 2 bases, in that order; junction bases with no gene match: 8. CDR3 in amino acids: CASSIGQGKTYEQYF. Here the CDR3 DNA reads TGTGCCAGCAGTATTGGACAGGGAAAGACCTACGAGCAGTACTTC.

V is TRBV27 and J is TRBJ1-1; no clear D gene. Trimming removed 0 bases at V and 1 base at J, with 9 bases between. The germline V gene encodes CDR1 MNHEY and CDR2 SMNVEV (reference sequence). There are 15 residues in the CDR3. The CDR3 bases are TGTGCCAGCAGTTTATCCACAGCCCCGAACACTGAAGCTTTCTTT. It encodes CASSLSTAPNTEAFF.

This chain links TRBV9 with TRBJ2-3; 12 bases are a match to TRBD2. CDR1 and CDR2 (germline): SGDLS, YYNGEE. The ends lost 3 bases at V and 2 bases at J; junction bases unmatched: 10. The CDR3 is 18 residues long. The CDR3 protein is CASSAFSRLAGVTDTQYF. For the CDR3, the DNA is TGTGCCAGCAGCGCCTTTTCCCGACTAGCGGGGGTCACAGATACGCAGTATTTT.

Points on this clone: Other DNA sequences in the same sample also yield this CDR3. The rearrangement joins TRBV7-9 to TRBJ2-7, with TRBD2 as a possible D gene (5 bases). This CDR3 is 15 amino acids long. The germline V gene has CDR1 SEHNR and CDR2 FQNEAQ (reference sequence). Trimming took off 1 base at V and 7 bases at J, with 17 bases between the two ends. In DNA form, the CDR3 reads TGTGCCAGCAGCTTAGGGGCCGGGGTGGGTTCTGAGCAGTACTTC. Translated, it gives CASSLGAGVGSEQYF.

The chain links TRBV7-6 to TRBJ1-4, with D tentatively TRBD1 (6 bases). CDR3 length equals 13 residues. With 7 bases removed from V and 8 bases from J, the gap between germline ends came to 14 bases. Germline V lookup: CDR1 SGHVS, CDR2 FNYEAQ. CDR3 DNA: TGTGCCAGCAAAACAGGGATCGACGAAAAACTGTTTTTT. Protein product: CASKTGIDEKLFF.

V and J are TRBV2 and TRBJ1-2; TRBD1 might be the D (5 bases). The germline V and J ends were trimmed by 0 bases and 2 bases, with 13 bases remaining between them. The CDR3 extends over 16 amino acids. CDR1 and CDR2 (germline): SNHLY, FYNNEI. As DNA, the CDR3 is TGTGCCAGCAGTGAAGCGGGTGGGGCGCGGAACTATGGCTACACCTTC. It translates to CASSEAGGARNYGYTF.

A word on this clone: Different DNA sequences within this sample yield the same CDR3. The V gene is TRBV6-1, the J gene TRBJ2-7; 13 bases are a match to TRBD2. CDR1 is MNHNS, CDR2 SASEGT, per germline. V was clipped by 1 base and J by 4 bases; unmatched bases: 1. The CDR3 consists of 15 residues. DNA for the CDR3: TGTGCCAGCAGTGAAGGGACTAGCGGGAGTTACGAGCAGTACTTC. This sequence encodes CASSEGTSGSYEQYF.